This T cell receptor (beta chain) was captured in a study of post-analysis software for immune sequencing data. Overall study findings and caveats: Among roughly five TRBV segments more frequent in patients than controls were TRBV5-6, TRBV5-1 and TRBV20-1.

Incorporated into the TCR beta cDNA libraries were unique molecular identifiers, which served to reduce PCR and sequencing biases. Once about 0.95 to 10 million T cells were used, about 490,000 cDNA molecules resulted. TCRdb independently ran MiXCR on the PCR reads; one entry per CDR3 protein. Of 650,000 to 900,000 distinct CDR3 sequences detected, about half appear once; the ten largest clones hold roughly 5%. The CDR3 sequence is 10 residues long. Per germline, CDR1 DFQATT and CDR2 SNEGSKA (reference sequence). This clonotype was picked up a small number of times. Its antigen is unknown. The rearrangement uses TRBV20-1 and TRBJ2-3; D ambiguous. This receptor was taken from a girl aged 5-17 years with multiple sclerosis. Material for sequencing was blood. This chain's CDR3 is CRSLIVTQYF. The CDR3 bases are TGCCGAAGCCTAATAGTTACGCAGTATTTT.